The rows below give T cell receptor beta chains drawn from one sample of a study of shared clonotypes between healthy human individuals. Profiling relied on immunoSEQ multiplex PCR, and the TCRdb table lists in-frame clones only, not all of them. The data show around 510,000 clones, around 76% seen once. The sequencing sample was made of PBMCs. The receptors were sampled from a woman aged 40-49 years in good health. Some clones in this sample may be carry-over from other donors' samples. The CDR3 runs from the conserved cysteine through the conserved F or W. Each record gives: CDR3 length, D gene, V gene, J gene, CDR3 protein. The D gene is left open where the match is weak.

>13|.|TRBV19|TRBJ1-5
CASSLANNQPQHF
>14|.|TRBV25-1|TRBJ2-5
CASSERSGRETQYF
>14|TRBD2|TRBV11-2|TRBJ2-7
CASSTRTSGYEQYF
>16|.|TRBV4-1|.
CASSQVGRVPTYEQYF
>11|.|TRBV5-1|TRBJ2-1
CASSSYNEQFF
>15|.|TRBV27|TRBJ2-1
CASKRGTGQYNEQFF
>15|.|TRBV28|TRBJ2-7
CASSATSRLAYEQYF
>16|.|TRBV25-1|TRBJ2-3
CASSWTVLSSTDTQYF
>13|.|TRBV30|TRBJ1-1
CASQRRAALEAFF
>14|.|TRBV27|TRBJ2-3
CASSLSRATDTQYF
>15|.|TRBV21-1|TRBJ2-7
CASSNEGVGGYEQYF
>14|.|TRBV11-3|TRBJ2-1
CASRSDASGNEQFF
>17|TRBD2|TRBV5-1|TRBJ2-5
CASSLISSGRAAETQYF
>13|TRBD2|TRBV7-9|.
CASSELAGGEQYF
>13|TRBD1|TRBV19|TRBJ1-5
CASSSGGYQPQHF
>14|TRBD1|TRBV7-9|TRBJ2-7
CASSNRQGLYEQYF
>13|.|TRBV7-2|TRBJ2-3
CASSFRVGDTQYF
>13|.|TRBV5-1|TRBJ2-7
CASSLASGSRQYF
>12|.|TRBV28|TRBJ2-7
CASSLHSYEQYF
>12|.|TRBV4-1|TRBJ1-5
CASSPTNGPQHF
>17|TRBD2|TRBV7-2|TRBJ2-2
CASSLWTSAANTGELFF
>14|.|TRBV5-6|TRBJ1-2
CASSFGTTGYGYTF
>14|.|TRBV7-2|TRBJ2-7
CASSLSPRVGEQYF
>14|TRBD1|TRBV28|TRBJ2-5
CASSPGTVQETQYF
>14|.|TRBV7-2|TRBJ1-2
CASKRGGPNYGYTF
>14|.|TRBV29-1|TRBJ1-5
CSVAGVDPNQPQHF
>17|.|TRBV18|TRBJ1-2
CASSPTTSPPPGYGYTF
>15|TRBD1|TRBV5-1|TRBJ1-2
CASSHYRGVPGGYTF
>14|.|TRBV30|TRBJ2-5
CAWNRLGPGETQYF
>11|.|TRBV10-3|TRBJ2-7
CATGTPREQYF
>15|.|TRBV5-1|TRBJ1-5
CASSLDGGRVQPQHF
>13|.|TRBV7-9|TRBJ2-7
CASSGTDNYEQYF
>15|TRBD1|TRBV6-1|TRBJ1-2
CASKQLTGTTGGYTF
>14|TRBD1|TRBV30|TRBJ2-2
CAWRGTGVLGELFF
>15|.|TRBV5-8|TRBJ1-5
CASIEGAGSNQPQHF
>15|.|TRBV27|TRBJ1-2
CASSSPGPINYGYTF
>15|.|TRBV6-6|TRBJ2-3
CASSDAGRHTDTQYF
>15|.|TRBV14|.
CASSQGMPDSYEQYF
>15|.|TRBV11-2|TRBJ1-4
CASSLRGRAEEKLFF
>15|TRBD2|TRBV11-3|TRBJ2-1
CASSEGLADYNEQFF
>13|.|TRBV10-3|TRBJ2-7
CAISDRTRGEQYF
>13|.|TRBV29-1|TRBJ1-5
CSVADGGNQPQHF
>17|TRBD1|TRBV28|TRBJ2-5
CASSLWGRANRGETQYF
>15|.|TRBV5-1|TRBJ1-1
CASSSSGASYTEAFF
>15|.|TRBV2|TRBJ1-2
CASKKEGSTNYGYTF